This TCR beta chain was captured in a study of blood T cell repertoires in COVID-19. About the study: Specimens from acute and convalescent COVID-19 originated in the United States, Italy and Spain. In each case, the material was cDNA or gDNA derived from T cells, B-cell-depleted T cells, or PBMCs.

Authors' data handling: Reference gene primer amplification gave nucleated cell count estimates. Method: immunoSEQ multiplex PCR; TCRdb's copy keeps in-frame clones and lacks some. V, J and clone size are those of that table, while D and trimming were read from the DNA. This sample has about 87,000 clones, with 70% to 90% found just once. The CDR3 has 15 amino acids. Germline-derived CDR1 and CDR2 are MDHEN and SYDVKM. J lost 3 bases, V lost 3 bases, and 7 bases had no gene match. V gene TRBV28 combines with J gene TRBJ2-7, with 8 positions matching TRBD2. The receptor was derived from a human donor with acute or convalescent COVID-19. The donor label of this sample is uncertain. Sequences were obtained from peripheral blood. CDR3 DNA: TGTGCCAGCAGTTTCCCCGGGGGGGGTGTCTACGAGCAGTACTTC. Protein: CASSFPGGGVYEQYF.